These 32 T cell receptor beta chains share one sample of origin, sequenced in a study of cytomegalovirus exposure and HLA in healthy donors. The PCR ran on 60 Vbeta and 13 Jbeta primers. Sequencing was performed with immunoSEQ multiplex PCR; in TCRdb, only in-frame clones are kept and a portion is missing. The profile covers under 95,000 clones, with about 85% appearing a single time and over 12% taken by the ten largest. Source material: PBMCs. These receptors all stem from a woman in her 40s in good health and CMV-seropositive.

The chain has TRBV2 and TRBJ2-3; the D is unclear. The CDR3 is made up of 17 amino acids. The V end lost 8 bases, the J end lost 2 bases, and 23 bases lay between the germline ends. CDR1 is SNHLY and CDR2 is FYNNEI in the germline V gene. CDR3 coding DNA: TGTGCCAGCTGTCGGCAGGTTCAAACTTACCTCACAGATACGCAGTATTTT. Translated, it gives CASCRQVQTYLTDTQYF.

This clone was counted a single time. The V and J genes are TRBV10-2 and TRBJ2-5; TRBD2 aligns across 8 bases. Per germline, CDR1 WSHSY and CDR2 SAAADI. J gave up 6 bases and V 2 bases, and 5 bases lay outside the gene matches. The CDR3 totals 14 residues. CDR3: CASSERGGVQTQYF. In DNA, the CDR3 is TGCGCCAGCAGTGAGCGGGGGGGCGTACAGACCCAGTACTTC.

The V gene is TRBV12-5, the J gene TRBJ2-7, with unresolved D. Trimming removed 4 bases from V and 5 bases from J, with 9 bases in between. CDR1 LGHNT and CDR2 FRNRAP come from the germline V gene. The CDR3 has 12 amino acids. The CDR3 sequence is CASGSSGHEQYF. The DNA of the CDR3 is TGTGCTAGTGGTTCCTCAGGCCACGAGCAGTACTTC.

The chain employs TRBV30 and TRBJ1-2, with 10 bases fitting TRBD1. V was pared by 1 base and J by 4 bases, with 9 bases of the junction left unmatched. Per germline, CDR1 GTSNPN and CDR2 SVGIG (reference sequence). This CDR3 spans 16 amino acids. The CDR3 loop is CAWSAPGDRGRYGYTF. CDR3 coding DNA: TGTGCCTGGAGTGCACCAGGGGACAGGGGACGCTATGGCTACACCTTC.

This clone was picked up a small number of times. This sequence joins TRBV11-2 and TRBJ2-3; D remains unclear. The germline V gene encodes CDR1 SGHAT and CDR2 FQNNGV. Trimming took 2 bases from V and 2 from J, leaving 17 bases between them. CDR3 length: 17 amino acids. The chain's CDR3 is CASSLISARSPTDTQYF. The CDR3, as DNA: TGTGCCAGCAGCTTAATTTCTGCACGGAGCCCCACAGATACGCAGTATTTT.

The chain links TRBV18 to TRBJ2-7, with 7 bases lining up with TRBD1. Germline V gene lookup returns CDR1 KGHSH and CDR2 LQKENI. There are 14 residues in the CDR3. Losses at the gene ends were 4 bases for V and 3 bases for J; bases not matched to a gene: 6. The CDR3 coding sequence is TGTGCCAGCTCACAATACGACAGGGTCTACGAGCAGTACTTC. It specifies CASSQYDRVYEQYF.

The chain couples TRBV10-3 to TRBJ1-1; no firm D call. CDR1 and CDR2 (germline): ENHRY, SYGVKD. This CDR3 region has 13 residues. V lost 7 bases and J lost 5, with 14 bases in between. CDR3 amino acids: CAINGEALTEAFF. The DNA for the CDR3 is TGTGCCATCAATGGGGAGGCGTTGACTGAAGCTTTCTTT.

The gene calls are TRBV10-3 and TRBJ2-7, with D possibly matching TRBD2 (5 bases). The CDR3 loop spans 13 amino acids. V shed 2 bases and J shed 3 bases, with 8 bases lying between them. Germline-derived CDR1 and CDR2 are ENHRY and SYGVKD. CDR3 nucleotides: TGTGCCATCAGTGAGGGACTCTACTACGAGCAGTACTTC. This codes for CAISEGLYYEQYF.

The gene calls are TRBV7-8 and TRBJ1-1, with TRBD1 as a possible D gene (5 bases). Germline CDR1 and CDR2: SGHVS and FQNEAQ. The V gene lost 5 bases and the J gene lost 5 bases, with 18 bases spanning the gap. The CDR3 runs to 15 residues. For the CDR3, the DNA is TGTGCCAGCAGCGTTGACAGCGGGGGTAGGACTGAAGCTTTCTTT. Translated, it gives CASSVDSGGRTEAFF.

The chain links TRBV6-1 to TRBJ1-1, with D possibly being TRBD1 (6 bases). The CDR3 is 14 amino acids. Deletions cut 6 bases from V and 5 bases from J, with 16 bases between. Germline CDR1 reads MNHNS; CDR2 reads SASEGT. In nucleotides, the CDR3 is TGTGCCAGCAGGGATTATGGACAGAGGACTGAAGCTTTCTTT. This translates into CASRDYGQRTEAFF.

The CDR3 loop is CASNAGVGNTIYF. The CDR3 bases are TGTGCCAGTAACGCCGGGGTTGGAAACACCATATATTTT. The chain couples TRBV6-1 to TRBJ1-3; D gene uncertain. Trimming left V 9 bases short and J 3 bases short, with 12 bases between. This CDR3 has 13 amino acids. Germline V CDR1 and CDR2: MNHNS, SASEGT.

The genes are TRBV10-2 and TRBJ1-4; D unclear. Germline V gene sequence: CDR1 WSHSY, CDR2 SAAADI. The CDR3 is 12 residues long. V was pared by 6 bases and J by 8 bases, with 10 bases between. The CDR3 DNA follows: TGCGCCAGCAGACGGACTGGGGAAAAACTGTTTTTT. Translation: CASRRTGEKLFF.

The chain joins TRBV6-5 to TRBJ1-1, with 9 bases aligning to TRBD1. The length of the CDR3 is 15 residues. The V gene end was trimmed by 6 bases and the J gene end by 6 bases; junction bases not matched to a gene: 11. In germline, CDR1 is MNHEY, CDR2 SVGAGI. DNA for the CDR3: TGTGCCAGCAGACGAGGGGGGGACAGGGTGGCTGAAGCTTTCTTT. This gives the protein CASRRGGDRVAEAFF.

This chain links TRBV5-1 with TRBJ2-7; D uncertain. CDR3 length: 14 amino acids. V dropped 6 bases and J dropped 4 bases, with 17 bases sitting between them. Germline assignment: CDR1 SGHRS and CDR2 YFSETQ. The CDR3 DNA sequence: TGCGCCAGCACCCTTGGTGGCGGAGCTTACGAGCAGTACTTC. Encoded protein: CASTLGGGAYEQYF. The full variable domain, rest sourced from reference TRBV5-1 and TRBJ2-7, is KAGVTQTPRYLIKTRGQQVTLSCSPISGHRSVSWYQQTPGQGLQFLFEYFSETQRNKGNFPGRFSGRQFSNSRSEMNVSTLELGDSALYLCASTLGGGAYEQYFGPGTRLTVT.

CDR3 region: CASSVKGQGGTEAFF. In DNA form, the CDR3 reads TGTGCCAGCAGCGTAAAGGGACAGGGGGGCACTGAAGCTTTCTTT. The chain joins TRBV9 to TRBJ1-1, with TRBD1 matching 11 bases. Germline V gives CDR1 SGDLS, CDR2 YYNGEE. This CDR3 is built from 15 residues. Trimming took 1 base from V and 4 from J; bases not matched to a gene: 3.

This clone was found a few times. The chain has TRBV19 and TRBJ2-6; a weak D match, TRBD1 (5 bases). Trimming removed 6 bases at V and 1 base at J, with 10 bases between. The germline gives CDR1 LNHDA, CDR2 SQIVND (reference sequence). The CDR3 extends over 15 amino acids. The CDR3 sequence: CASSQKGSGANVLTF. For the CDR3, the DNA is TGTGCCAGTAGCCAAAAGGGGTCTGGGGCCAACGTCCTGACTTTC. Supplemented by reference TRBV19 and TRBJ2-6, the full variable domain reads DGGITQSPKYLFRKEGQNVTLSCEQNLNHDAMYWYRQDPGQGLRLIYYSQIVNDFQKGDIAEGYSVSREKKESFPLTVTSAQKNPTAFYLCASSQKGSGANVLTFGAGSRLTVL.

This chain links TRBV6-1 with TRBJ2-5, with TRBD1 as a possible D gene (6 bases). The germline V gene encodes CDR1 MNHNS and CDR2 SASEGT. The CDR3 is made up of 14 amino acids. V lost 3 bases and J 4 bases, leaving 12 bases between the germline ends. DNA of the CDR3: TGTGCCAGCAGTGACAGGGGCTTGGGAGAGACCCAGTACTTC. Translation gives CASSDRGLGETQYF.

The rearrangement uses TRBV18 and TRBJ1-2, with no clear D. Per the germline V gene, CDR1 is KGHSH and CDR2 is LQKENI. V was shortened by 3 bases and J by 5 bases, with 10 bases between the two germline ends. CDR3 length: 13 residues. CDR3 DNA: TGTGCCAGCTCACCCCAAGAGGAGTATGGCTACACCTTC. Translation gives CASSPQEEYGYTF.

The gene calls are TRBV19 and TRBJ2-1, with D possibly matching TRBD2 (6 bases). Germline V gives CDR1 LNHDA, CDR2 SQIVND (reference sequence). V lost 3 bases, J lost 6 bases, and 15 bases lay in between. The CDR3 consists of 15 residues. The CDR3 is CASSITGVGTNEQFF. CDR3 coding DNA: TGTGCCAGTAGTATTACGGGAGTGGGGACCAATGAGCAGTTCTTC.

This clone has only one observation. CDR3 sequence: CASSPPEGVYEQYF. CDR3 DNA sequence: TGTGCCAGCAGCCCCCCAGAGGGGGTATACGAGCAGTACTTC. V usage is TRBV4-2 and J usage is TRBJ2-7; D is perhaps TRBD1 (6 bases). The CDR3 loop spans 14 amino acids. Looked up from germline, CDR1 is LGHNA and CDR2 is YNFKEQ. V gave up 4 bases and J gave up 4 bases, with 14 bases separating them.

The chain joins TRBV5-1 to TRBJ1-2; D might be TRBD1 (6 bases). CDR1 and CDR2 (germline): SGHRS, YFSETQ. V was pared by 4 bases and J by 6 bases, with 22 bases between. CDR3 size: 16 residues. CDR3 coding DNA: TGCGCCAGCAGCCGCCTACCGGGACAAGGAAACAATGGCTACACCTTC. Amino acids: CASSRLPGQGNNGYTF.

V gene TRBV6-1 combines with J gene TRBJ1-2; D remains ambiguous. The CDR3 runs to 13 residues. Looked up from germline, CDR1 is MNHNS and CDR2 is SASEGT. V lost 4 bases and J lost 4, with 10 bases in between. DNA of the CDR3: TGTGCCAGCAGTGCACGACAAGGCTATGGCTACACCTTC. It encodes CASSARQGYGYTF.

The chain recombines TRBV30 with TRBJ2-5; TRBD2 is a possible D gene (6 bases). CDR3 length: 11 amino acids. Germline V gives CDR1 GTSNPN, CDR2 SVGIG (reference sequence). V was cut by 8 bases and J by 4 bases, with 11 bases left in between. The CDR3 region is CAARGGETQYF. The CDR3 nucleotides read TGTGCCGCGAGGGGAGGAGAGACCCAGTACTTC.

This clone has only a few counts. The chain has TRBV27 and TRBJ1-6; D gene ambiguous. Trimming removed 3 bases from V and 1 base from J, with 13 bases in between. Germline loops: CDR1 MNHEY, CDR2 SMNVEV (reference sequence). The CDR3 loop spans 17 amino acids. Here the CDR3 reads CASSFLFDGSYNSPLHF. DNA of the CDR3: TGTGCCAGCAGTTTCCTATTTGATGGTTCCTATAATTCACCCCTCCACTTT.

This clone was found a few times. The chain has TRBV15 and TRBJ1-5; D may be TRBD1 (6 bases). Germline V gene lookup returns CDR1 LNHNV and CDR2 YYDKDF (reference sequence). Trimming left V 1 base short and J 0 bases short, with 10 bases between. The CDR3 sequence is 16 residues long. CDR3 loop: CATSRAGTFSNQPQHF. The DNA of the CDR3 is TGTGCCACCAGCAGAGCCGGGACATTTAGCAATCAGCCCCAGCATTTT.

This clone was detected a few times. The chain employs TRBV7-8 and TRBJ1-4; 7 bases agree with TRBD1. The germline V gene encodes CDR1 SGHVS and CDR2 FQNEAQ. With 6 bases clipped from V and 7 bases from J, the junction kept 8 bases outside the gene matches. The CDR3 loop spans 14 amino acids. The CDR3: CASSSGTVREKLFF. The CDR3 DNA reads TGTGCCAGCAGTTCCGGGACAGTACGTGAAAAACTGTTTTTT.

The chain joins TRBV30 to TRBJ2-5, with 7 bases lining up with TRBD2. The last part of the DNA fits TRBJ2-7 better; the J call may be wrong. This CDR3 is built from 15 residues. From germline, CDR1 is GTSNPN and CDR2 SVGIG (reference sequence). This CDR3 is CAWSVSLTGGNEQYF. The CDR3, as DNA: TGTGCCTGGAGTGTATCTCTAACCGGGGGGAACGAGCAGTACTTC.

The table lists this clone with a few counts. V usage is TRBV10-3 and J usage is TRBJ1-4, with TRBD1 identical over 7 bases. CDR3 size: 14 residues. Germline CDR1 and CDR2: ENHRY and SYGVKD. V was pared by 0 bases and J by 8 bases, with 3 bases of the junction left unmatched. The CDR3 DNA is TGTGCCATCAGTGAGTCAGGGGGCCAGGAAAAACTGTTTTTT. Translated: CAISESGGQEKLFF.

V and J are TRBV10-3 and TRBJ1-4; D perhaps matches TRBD1 (5 bases). Looked up from germline, CDR1 is ENHRY and CDR2 is SYGVKD. This CDR3 has 14 amino acids. Trimming removed 2 bases at V and 4 bases at J, with 8 bases between. CDR3 region: CAISEPGHNEKLFF. DNA for the CDR3: TGTGCCATCAGTGAGCCCGGACATAATGAAAAACTGTTTTTT.

This clone was seen a single time. V usage is TRBV10-2 and J usage is TRBJ1-1, with a weak D call TRBD1 (6 bases). The CDR3 loop spans 12 amino acids. Germline V gene sequence: CDR1 WSHSY, CDR2 SAAADI. The V gene lost 6 bases and the J gene lost 2 bases, with 7 bases spanning the gap. In nucleotides, the CDR3 is TGCGCCAGCAGACAGGGAAACACTGAAGCTTTCTTT. It yields the protein CASRQGNTEAFF.

CDR3: CASSLWSGRVAADTQYF. CDR3 sequence (DNA): TGTGCCAGCAGCTTGTGGTCTGGCAGGGTGGCCGCAGATACGCAGTATTTT. V usage is TRBV7-9 and J usage is TRBJ2-3; maybe TRBD1 (5 bases). The CDR3 totals 17 residues. Germline V gene data show CDR1 as SEHNR and CDR2 as FQNEAQ (reference sequence). The V end lost 3 bases, the J end lost 4 bases, and 20 bases lay between the germline ends.

V usage is TRBV18 and J usage is TRBJ2-1, with a possible D match to TRBD1 (7 bases). The CDR3 length is 17 residues. V was shortened by 1 base and J by 8 bases, with 21 bases between the two germline ends. Germline loops: CDR1 KGHSH, CDR2 LQKENI. The CDR3 DNA reads TGTGCCAGCTCACCACGTAGACTAGGGGGCGCAGCCGATGAGCAGTTCTTC. It codes for CASSPRRLGGAADEQFF.